The 15 T cell receptor beta chains presented below share a single source sample, sequenced in a study of brain T cells in children with intractable seizures. The method was immunoSEQ multiplex PCR; TCRdb's version includes in-frame clones alone and lacks a portion of them. The sample contains tens of thousands of clones, under 95% of which appear only once. Here the sequenced sample was peripheral blood, taken at surgery. The origin of the receptors is a girl aged 2 to 9 with Rasmussen encephalitis and intractable seizures.

The chain has TRBV6-5 and TRBJ2-3; the match to TRBD1 covers 8 bases. In germline, CDR1 is MNHEY, CDR2 SVGAGI. V shed 6 bases and J 2 bases; nucleotides not matched to a gene: 7. CDR3 length: 15 amino acids. The CDR3 is CASSAGTGDTDTQYF. The DNA of the CDR3 is TGTGCCAGCAGCGCCGGGACAGGCGACACAGATACGCAGTATTTT.

The chain recombines TRBV5-1 with TRBJ1-3; D unresolved. V was clipped by 0 bases and J by 0 bases, with 7 bases between them. Germline-derived CDR1 and CDR2 are SGHRS and YFSETQ. The CDR3 totals 15 residues. The CDR3 protein is CASSLDRSSGNTIYF. CDR3 nucleotides: TGCGCCAGCAGCTTGGATAGAAGCTCTGGAAACACCATATATTTT.

The chain joins TRBV5-6 to TRBJ2-3; D is uncertain. The CDR3 has 13 amino acids. With 1 base removed from V and 4 bases from J, the gap between germline ends came to 7 bases. The germline V gene has CDR1 SGHDT and CDR2 YYEEEE. DNA of the CDR3: TGTGCCAGCAGCTTGAATGGCCCAGATACGCAGTATTTT. It encodes CASSLNGPDTQYF.

V is TRBV12-3 or TRBV12-4 and J is TRBJ2-7; D ambiguous. This CDR3 has 11 residues. The germline V and J ends were trimmed by 3 bases and 3 bases, with 3 bases remaining between them. CDR3 amino acids: CASSLHYEQYF. The CDR3 nucleotides are TGTGCCAGCAGTTTGCACTACGAGCAGTACTTC.

V and J are TRBV10-1 and TRBJ1-3; D is undetermined. Germline V gene data show CDR1 as WNHNN and CDR2 as SYGVQD (reference sequence). CDR3 size: 15 residues. V dropped 5 bases and J dropped 0 bases, with 11 bases sitting between them. CDR3 sequence reads: CASSPGYSSGNTIYF. The DNA of the CDR3 is TGCGCCAGCAGTCCGGGATATTCCTCTGGAAACACCATATATTTT.

This chain links TRBV18 with TRBJ1-2, with D hard to call. Trimming left V 6 bases short and J 4 bases short, with 9 bases between. Germline V gene sequence: CDR1 KGHSH, CDR2 LQKENI. The CDR3 consists of 12 residues. CDR3 sequence: CASSREIYGYTF. CDR3 coding DNA: TGTGCCAGCTCCCGAGAAATCTATGGCTACACCTTC.

The rearrangement uses TRBV7-3 and TRBJ2-3, with 8 positions matching TRBD2. Germline values: CDR1 SGHTA, CDR2 FQGTGA. The ends lost 5 bases at V and 4 bases at J; junction bases unmatched: 26. This CDR3 region has 21 residues. As DNA, the CDR3 is TGTGCCAGCAGCCAACACGGGGTAGCGGGGATTTCCACCCCCGGGGCAGATACGCAGTATTTT. Translating it yields CASSQHGVAGISTPGADTQYF.

This chain links TRBV13 with TRBJ2-7, with D unclear. There are 10 residues in the CDR3. CDR1 and CDR2 (germline): PRHDT, FYEKMQ (reference sequence). V was cut by 8 bases and J by 3 bases, with 5 bases left in between. CDR3 sequence (DNA): TGTGCCAGCCCCTTCTACGAGCAGTACTTC. Its protein product is CASPFYEQYF.

The V gene is TRBV4-1, the J gene TRBJ1-5; no reliable D call. V lost 0 bases to trimming and J lost 3 bases, with 9 bases between them. CDR3 length equals 15 residues. Looked up from germline, CDR1 is MGHRA and CDR2 is YSYEKL. CDR3 DNA: TGCGCCAGCAGCCAAGATGGACCGGACAATCAGCCCCAGCATTTT. This encodes CASSQDGPDNQPQHF.

The chain carries TRBV6-1 and TRBJ1-3; possible D gene TRBD1, 6 bases. The V end lost 1 base, the J end lost 0 bases, and 10 bases lay between the germline ends. This CDR3 has 16 residues. Germline assignment: CDR1 MNHNS and CDR2 SASEGT. The CDR3 loop is CASSEGGASSGNTIYF. CDR3 bases: TGTGCCAGCAGTGAAGGGGGGGCTAGCTCTGGAAACACCATATATTTT.

This clone appeared a single time. The chain is built from TRBV6-1 and TRBJ2-7; D unresolved. This CDR3 comprises 13 residues. Germline CDR1 MNHNS, CDR2 SASEGT. Trimming shortened V by 3 bases and J by 5 bases, and 11 bases separated the two germline ends. CDR3 protein: CASSEFRINEQYF. The CDR3 nucleotides are TGTGCCAGCAGTGAGTTCCGTATTAACGAGCAGTACTTC.

The chain couples TRBV11-3 to TRBJ1-1, with D possibly matching TRBD1 (6 bases). Germline CDR1 SGHNT, CDR2 YENEEA. V lost 5 bases, J lost 1 base, and 8 bases lay in between. The CDR3 has 13 amino acids. The CDR3 protein is CASSRGANTEAFF. DNA for the CDR3: TGTGCCAGCAGCCGGGGGGCGAACACTGAAGCTTTCTTT.

CDR3 region: CASSHSPRNQPQHF. In DNA, the CDR3 is TGTGCCAGCAGCCACAGTCCCCGAAATCAGCCCCAGCATTTT. V usage is TRBV6-6 and J usage is TRBJ1-5, with D hard to call. The ends were cut back, 6 bases at V and 4 bases at J, with 13 bases in the middle. Germline CDR1 MNHNY, CDR2 SVGAGI (reference sequence). The CDR3 is made up of 14 amino acids.

The chain combines TRBV4-1 with TRBJ2-1, with 7 bases fitting TRBD2. V gave up 0 bases and J gave up 5 bases; unmatched junction bases: 1. The CDR3 totals 14 residues. In germline, CDR1 is MGHRA, CDR2 YSYEKL. The CDR3 loop reads CASSQDLADNEQFF. CDR3 sequence (DNA): TGCGCCAGCAGCCAAGATCTAGCGGACAATGAGCAGTTCTTC.

The V gene is TRBV6-8, the J gene TRBJ1-1; TRBD1 might be the D (5 bases). This CDR3 spans 14 amino acids. V was shortened by 7 bases and J by 9 bases, with 21 bases between the two germline ends. Germline-derived CDR1 and CDR2 are MNHGY and SAAAGT. DNA for the CDR3: TGTGCCAGCATGGATTGGGGCAGGTTTCTGAAAGCTTTCTTT. Amino acids: CASMDWGRFLKAFF.